The T cell receptor (beta chain) described here comes from a study of T cell changes during pregnancy in multiple sclerosis. This clone was observed once. The identical CDR3 is also encoded by other nucleotide sequences in the sample. Clones were read by immunoSEQ multiplex PCR, and TCRdb kept only the in-frame ones, dropping some. The table lists about 100,000 clones, more than 85% of them singletons. The TCR sequence derives from a female donor with multiple sclerosis, enrolled in a pregnancy study. Here the sequenced sample was peripheral blood, taken in the second trimester of pregnancy.

The CDR3 sequence is CASSEGAGFYEQYF. Here the CDR3 DNA reads TGTGCCAGCAGTGAAGGGGCAGGGTTCTACGAGCAGTACTTC. The V and J genes are TRBV6-1 and TRBJ2-7, with D possibly TRBD1 on 5 matching bases. CDR1 and CDR2 (germline): MNHNS, SASEGT. The V end lost 1 base, the J end lost 3 bases, and 10 bases lay between the germline ends. The CDR3 is made up of 14 amino acids.